This TCR beta chain came from a study of T-cell reconstitution after alpha-beta-depleted transplantation in children. The CDR3 is 15 amino acids. Trimming removed 1 base from V and 0 bases from J, with 6 bases in between. Germline lookup yields CDR1 LNHDA and CDR2 SQIVND (reference sequence). Study-level results: In some patients, recipient T cells and intrathymic progenitors surviving conditioning explained high day-60 diversity. Newly made T cells mostly supplied T-cell counts and diversity one year after transplant.

At least ten counts were recorded for this clonotype. Antigen specificity is unknown. This sample's TCRbeta library carried unique molecular identifier barcodes. A single record per CDR3 protein comes from TCRdb applying MiXCR to the PCR reads. The table lists around 240,000 distinct CDR3 sequences, 7.5% to 9.5% of them singletons. This receptor was taken from a male patient between 5 and 17 years old who had a stem cell transplant for acute lymphoblastic leukemia, so the T cells may come from the graft donor. Sequencing was performed on PBMCs, mostly from graft donor cells, taken 180 days after TCRalphabeta/CD19-depleted stem cell transplant. The genes are TRBV19 and TRBJ2-2; no reliable D call. The CDR3 spells CASSIGSSNTGELFF. The CDR3, as DNA: TGTGCCAGTAGTATAGGCAGCTCGAACACCGGGGAGCTGTTTTTT. The full variable domain, rest sourced from reference TRBV19 and TRBJ2-2, is DGGITQSPKYLFRKEGQNVTLSCEQNLNHDAMYWYRQDPGQGLRLIYYSQIVNDFQKGDIAEGYSVSREKKESFPLTVTSAQKNPTAFYLCASSIGSSNTGELFFGEGSRLTVL.